This TCR beta chain was identified during a study of OX40 agonist ivuxolimab in advanced cancers. Describing the broader study: Ivuxolimab was a fully human IgG2 agonistic monoclonal antibody targeting the costimulatory receptor OX40 (CD134). Among the roughly 54 dose-escalation patients, 19 had hepatocellular carcinoma, approximately 15 melanoma, 9 renal cell carcinoma and 9 head and neck cancer. A male proportion of 82.7% and a mean age of 60 years, ranging from roughly 20 to 80, were recorded for the dose-escalation cohort. Peripheral TCRbeta sequencing aimed to test whether ivuxolimab altered TCR sequence diversity and caused clonal T-cell expansion. Three dose-escalation patients achieved partial responses, one with hepatocellular carcinoma and two with cutaneous melanoma. Patients were allowed to have had prior anti-PD-1, anti-PD-L1 or anti-CTLA-4 therapy, and around 40% of the dose-escalation patients had previously received checkpoint inhibitors. Intravenous ivuxolimab was administered to patients every 2 weeks at six dose levels: 0.01, 0.1, 0.3, 1.5, 3 and 10 mg/kg. The paper covers the monotherapy dose-escalation part of the phase I ivuxolimab trial, which included N ≈ 52 patients. Points the paper makes about the study in general: At doses from 0.1 to 3.0 mg/kg, clonal expansion was seen in both CD4+ and CD8+ blood T cells between baseline and week 6. Low levels of normalized T-cell clonal expansion were also shown by some nonresponding patients. In the 0.1-3.0 mg/kg groups, partial responders were among the patients with the lowest normalized peripheral clonal expansion, particularly in CD8+ T cells. The antigen specificity of the peripheral T cells that underwent clonal expansion was not determined. On average, CD8+ T cells showed more expanded clones than CD4+ T cells after ivuxolimab.

This clone was seen a single time. Its antigen remains undetermined. Qualities for individual bases were not recorded, and no much larger clone is one base off. CDR1 is given as MNHEY and CDR2 as SVGAGI, both from the germline V gene. Germline trimming amounts to 6 bases on V and 2 bases on J, with 3 as the count of junction bases outside the gene matches. Spanning cysteine to phenylalanine, the CDR3 consists of 15 amino acids. Of all the DNA, just the CDR3 is kept, 45 bases in frame from base 1. To sequence the TCRbeta CDR3 region, genomic DNA was isolated from the sorted cells. TCRbeta CDR3 regions were sequenced using the immunoSEQ Assay. Entries here come from immuneACCESS through TCRdb and include only in-frame sequences with V and J called. Some clones fail to appear in such tables; in the studies checked, an unresolved V gene covers under half of the shortfall, and the cause of the remainder is unknown. A total of about 24,000 clones appear in this sample, around 80% of them only once. 1.4% of the sample is in the top ten clones.

The trial excluded patients who had a history of autoimmune disease or were on systemic immunosuppression. Peripheral blood for TCR sequencing was collected from all dose cohorts at baseline, on cycle 4 day 1, and on cycle 7 day 1. Samples were obtained from an open-label, multicenter, first-in-human phase I dose-escalation trial of ivuxolimab. The trial enrolled adults with locally advanced or metastatic head and neck squamous cell, hepatocellular, melanoma or renal cell carcinoma. CD4+ and CD8+ T cells were sorted separately from peripheral blood before TCR sequencing. The chain was built from TRBV6-5 and TRBJ2-1, and 11 bases in between align with TRBD1. The receptor comes from an adult with an advanced solid tumor such as melanoma, head and neck, liver or kidney cancer. The sequences come from CD4+ or CD8+ T cells sorted from blood, collected in a trial of the OX40 agonist ivuxolimab. CDR3 region: CASSRGQGAYNEQFF. The sequenced DNA: TGTGCCAGCAGCCGGGGACAGGGGGCCTACAATGAGCAGTTCTTC.